A single sample gave rise to the 4 T cell receptor beta chains below, sequenced in a study of OX40 agonist ivuxolimab in advanced cancers. Data came from immunoSEQ multiplex PCR; TCRdb stores just in-frame clones and leaves some out. The table lists approximately 73,000 clones, around nine tenths of them singletons. Sequencing was performed on CD4+ or CD8+ T cells sorted from blood, taken in a trial of the OX40 agonist ivuxolimab. These receptors originate from an adult with an advanced solid tumor such as melanoma, head and neck, liver or kidney cancer.

In this sample, this clone turned up a few times. The J gene is TRBJ2-7, the V gene TRBV4-1; D is possibly TRBD1 (5 bases). The germline gives CDR1 MGHRA, CDR2 YSYEKL. The V and J ends lost 2 bases and 5 bases respectively, with 10 bases between them. This CDR3 is built from 13 residues. This CDR3 is CASSQFRVDEQYF. DNA for the CDR3: TGCGCCAGCAGCCAATTCAGGGTTGACGAGCAGTACTTC.

The chain uses TRBV28 and TRBJ2-5, with D perhaps TRBD2 (5 bases). V gave up 6 bases and J gave up 0 bases, with 14 bases separating them. Germline V gene sequence: CDR1 MDHEN, CDR2 SYDVKM. This CDR3 is built from 15 residues. CDR3: CASSSQQRYQETQYF. DNA for the CDR3: TGTGCCAGCAGCTCCCAACAGCGGTACCAAGAGACCCAGTACTTC.

This chain joins TRBV28 and TRBJ2-1; 11 nucleotides align to TRBD1. Trimming took 7 bases from V and 8 from J; bases not matched to a gene: 13. The CDR3 has 16 residues. CDR1 and CDR2 (germline): MDHEN, SYDVKM. The CDR3 spells CASISRTGGFRYEQFF. Here the CDR3 DNA reads TGTGCCAGCATCAGCCGGACAGGGGGCTTTCGATATGAGCAGTTCTTC.

In this sample, this clone turned up once. The genes are TRBV7-9 and TRBJ2-7; no clear D gene. V was pared by 4 bases and J by 3 bases, with 19 bases between. The CDR3 runs to 16 residues. In germline, CDR1 is SEHNR, CDR2 FQNEAQ (reference sequence). CDR3 nucleotides: TGTGCCAGCAGCTCCAACCTACAGCCGGTGCTCTACGAGCAGTACTTC. Translation gives CASSSNLQPVLYEQYF.